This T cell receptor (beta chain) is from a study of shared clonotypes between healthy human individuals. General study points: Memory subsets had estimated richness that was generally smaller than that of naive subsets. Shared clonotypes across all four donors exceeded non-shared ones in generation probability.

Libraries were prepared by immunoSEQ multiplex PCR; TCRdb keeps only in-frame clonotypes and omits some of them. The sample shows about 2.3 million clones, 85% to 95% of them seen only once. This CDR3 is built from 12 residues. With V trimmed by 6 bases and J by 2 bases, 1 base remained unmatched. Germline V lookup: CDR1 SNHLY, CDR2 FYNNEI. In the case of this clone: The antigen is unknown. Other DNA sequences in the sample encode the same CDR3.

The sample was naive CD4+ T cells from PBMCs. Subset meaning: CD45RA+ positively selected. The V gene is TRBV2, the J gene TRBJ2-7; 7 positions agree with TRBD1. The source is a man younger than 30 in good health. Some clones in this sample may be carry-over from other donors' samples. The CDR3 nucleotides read TGTGCCAGCAGCGGACAGGCCTACGAGCAGTACTTC. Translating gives CASSGQAYEQYF.